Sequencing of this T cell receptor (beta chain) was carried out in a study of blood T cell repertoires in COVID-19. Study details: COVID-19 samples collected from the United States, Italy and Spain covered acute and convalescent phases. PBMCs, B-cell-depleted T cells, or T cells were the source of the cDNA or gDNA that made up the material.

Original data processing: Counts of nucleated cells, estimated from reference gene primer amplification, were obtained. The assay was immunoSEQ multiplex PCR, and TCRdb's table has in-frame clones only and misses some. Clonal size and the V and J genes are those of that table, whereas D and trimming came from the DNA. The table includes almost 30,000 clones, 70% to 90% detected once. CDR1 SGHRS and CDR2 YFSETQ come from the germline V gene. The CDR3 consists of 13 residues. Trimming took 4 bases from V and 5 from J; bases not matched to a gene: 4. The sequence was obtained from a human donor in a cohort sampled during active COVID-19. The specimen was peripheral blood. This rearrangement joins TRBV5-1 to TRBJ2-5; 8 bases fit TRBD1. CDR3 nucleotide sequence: TGCGCCAGCAGCCGAGGACAGGGCGAGACCCAGTACTTC. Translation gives CASSRGQGETQYF. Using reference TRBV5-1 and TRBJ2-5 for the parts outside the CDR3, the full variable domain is KAGVTQTPRYLIKTRGQQVTLSCSPISGHRSVSWYQQTPGQGLQFLFEYFSETQRNKGNFPGRFSGRQFSNSRSEMNVSTLELGDSALYLCASSRGQGETQYFGPGTRLLVL.